This T cell receptor (beta chain) was recovered during a study of T cell changes during pregnancy in multiple sclerosis. The CDR3 consists of 14 residues. The germline gives CDR1 SGHDN, CDR2 FVKESK. For this clone: At one of its ends the junction is not consistent with the germline gene, which may arise from a read error.

Assay: immunoSEQ multiplex PCR; the TCRdb copy retains only in-frame clones and omits some. In the table there are approximately 34,000 clones, more than 85% of which are singletons. The origin of this receptor is a female donor with multiple sclerosis, enrolled in a pregnancy study. This chain uses TRBV14 with TRBJ1-5; TRBD1 agrees at 9 bases. The sequencing here drew on CD4+ T cells from peripheral blood mononuclear cells, taken in the second trimester of pregnancy. This CDR3 reads CASSQENTGTGTDF. CDR3 nucleotide sequence: TGTGCCAGCAGCCAGGAAAACACCGGGACAGGGACGGATTTT.